What follows are 17 T cell receptor beta chains derived from one specimen sequenced in a study of blood T cell repertoires in COVID-19. Sequenced by immunoSEQ multiplex PCR; TCRdb stores in-frame clones only, minus some. The repertoire holds 140,000 to 150,000 clones, with 87% as singletons. The sequencing sample was made of PBMCs or T cells enriched from blood (not recorded which). These receptors all stem from a woman in her forties who had been exposed to COVID-19.

CDR3 loop: CASMNRGHSPLHF. CDR3 bases: TGTGCCAGCATGAACAGGGGGCACTCACCCCTCCACTTT. J is TRBJ1-6 and V is TRBV6-5; 9 bases are a match to TRBD1. This CDR3 is 13 amino acids long. V was clipped by 7 bases and J by 10 bases; unmatched bases: 5. Germline loops: CDR1 MNHEY, CDR2 SVGAGI.

The genes are TRBV7-2 and TRBJ2-7; D possibly corresponds to TRBD1 (7 bases). V was trimmed by 5 bases and J by 0 bases, leaving 11 bases between them. This CDR3 is 14 amino acids long. The germline gives CDR1 SGHTA, CDR2 FQGNSA. The CDR3 here is CASSGGTVSYEQYF. CDR3 DNA: TGTGCCAGCAGCGGGGGGACAGTCTCCTACGAGCAGTACTTC.

This rearrangement joins TRBV19 to TRBJ1-1, with D perhaps matching TRBD1 (6 bases). Trimming shortened V by 10 bases and J by 11 bases, and 23 bases separated the two germline ends. CDR3 size: 13 residues. In germline, CDR1 is LNHDA, CDR2 SQIVND (reference sequence). The CDR3 loop reads CAISRNGGQWAFF. For the CDR3, the DNA is TGTGCCATCTCAAGGAATGGGGGCCAGTGGGCTTTCTTT. Full variable domain (missing parts from reference TRBV19 and TRBJ1-1): DGGITQSPKYLFRKEGQNVTLSCEQNLNHDAMYWYRQDPGQGLRLIYYSQIVNDFQKGDIAEGYSVSREKKESFPLTVTSAQKNPTAFYLCAISRNGGQWAFFGQGTRLTVV.

The DNA for the CDR3 is TGCAGTGCCCCCACCCCAGGGCGCTACACCTTC. It is translated as CSAPTPGRYTF. This chain joins TRBV20-1 and TRBJ1-2; D is possibly TRBD1 (5 bases). Deletions cut 6 bases from V and 9 bases from J, with 14 bases between. The CDR3 runs 11 residues. The germline CDR1 and CDR2 sequences are DFQATT and SNEGSKA (reference sequence).

The chain is built from TRBV6-6 and TRBJ2-7; D possibly corresponds to TRBD1 (6 bases). This CDR3 region has 13 residues. Germline V lookup: CDR1 MNHNY, CDR2 SVGAGI (reference sequence). V lost 7 bases, J lost 3 bases, and 13 bases lay in between. The CDR3 DNA reads TGTGCCAGCACTGGACAGAGAGTCTACGAGCAGTACTTC. It translates to CASTGQRVYEQYF.

V gene TRBV27 combines with J gene TRBJ1-5; 8 nucleotides align to TRBD1. The CDR3 is made up of 12 amino acids. With 8 bases clipped from V and 4 bases from J, the junction kept 1 base outside the gene matches. Germline lookup yields CDR1 MNHEY and CDR2 SMNVEV (reference sequence). This CDR3 is CASWTGNQPQHF. In DNA, the CDR3 is TGTGCCAGCTGGACAGGGAATCAGCCCCAGCATTTT.

The rearrangement uses TRBV7-2 and TRBJ2-7, with D possibly matching TRBD1 (6 bases). Germline lookup yields CDR1 SGHTA and CDR2 FQGNSA. This CDR3 comprises 14 residues. Trimming took off 4 bases at V and 6 bases at J, with 16 bases between the two ends. CDR3 region: CASSSYRDGAEQYF. As DNA, the CDR3 is TGTGCCAGCAGCTCATACAGGGATGGAGCCGAGCAGTACTTC.

CDR3 residues: CASSTSESGSPLHF. The DNA of the CDR3 is TGTGCCAGCAGCACTAGCGAGTCTGGTTCACCCCTCCACTTT. This chain uses TRBV2 with TRBJ1-6; D not resolved. Trimming took 6 bases from V and 9 from J, leaving 15 bases between them. CDR1 is SNHLY and CDR2 is FYNNEI in the germline V gene. There are 14 residues in the CDR3.

This clone was counted once. This chain joins TRBV7-9 and TRBJ2-7; D gene unclear. From germline, CDR1 is SEHNR and CDR2 FQNEAQ (reference sequence). Trimming left V 4 bases short and J 4 bases short, with 2 bases between. CDR3 size: 10 residues. The CDR3 DNA reads as TGTGCCAGCAGCTCGTACGAGCAGTACTTC. Residues: CASSSYEQYF.

The rearrangement links TRBV19 to TRBJ2-7, with 9 bases that match TRBD2. The V gene's germline CDR1 is LNHDA and CDR2 SQIVND (reference sequence). V lost 4 bases to trimming and J lost 0 bases; unmatched junction nucleotides: 13. CDR3 size: 18 residues. This CDR3 reads CASSTNEGASGNSYEQYF. In nucleotides, the CDR3 is TGTGCCAGTAGTACAAACGAAGGGGCTAGCGGGAACTCCTACGAGCAGTACTTC.

The chain is built from TRBV5-4 and TRBJ1-2; tentatively, D is TRBD1 (6 bases). The CDR3 is made up of 17 amino acids. Germline V gene lookup returns CDR1 SGHNT and CDR2 YYREEE (reference sequence). The ends were cut back, 0 bases at V and 4 bases at J, with 19 bases in the middle. CDR3 region: CASSLEQGTSIFYGYTF. CDR3 nucleotides: TGTGCCAGCAGCTTGGAACAGGGTACAAGTATCTTCTATGGCTACACCTTC.

The chain is built from TRBV27 and TRBJ1-1; TRBD1 aligns across 9 bases. Germline-derived CDR1 and CDR2 are MNHEY and SMNVEV (reference sequence). V lost 3 bases, J lost 5 bases, and 7 bases stayed unmatched. This CDR3 contains 15 residues. The CDR3 here is CASSFTDRGGTEAFF. As DNA, the CDR3 is TGTGCCAGCAGTTTTACGGACAGGGGTGGGACTGAAGCTTTCTTT.

The chain couples TRBV15 to TRBJ1-1; possibly TRBD1 for D (6 bases). The V gene's germline CDR1 is LNHNV and CDR2 YYDKDF (reference sequence). Trimming took off 3 bases at V and 4 bases at J, with 15 bases between the two ends. This CDR3 spans 15 amino acids. CDR3 protein: CATSSILRGGTEAFF. The CDR3 DNA reads TGTGCCACCAGCAGCATTTTGAGGGGGGGCACTGAAGCTTTCTTT.

This clone showed up just once. This rearrangement joins TRBV19 to TRBJ1-1, with a possible D match to TRBD1 (5 bases). The V and J ends lost 5 bases and 6 bases respectively, with 16 bases between them. This CDR3 spans 14 amino acids. Germline CDR1 and CDR2: LNHDA and SQIVND (reference sequence). CDR3 loop: CASSPGTFQAEAFF. Written as DNA, the CDR3 is TGTGCCAGTAGTCCGGGGACTTTCCAGGCTGAAGCTTTCTTT.

The chain recombines TRBV29-1 with TRBJ2-5; the D gene is possibly TRBD2 (5 bases). CDR1 SQVTM and CDR2 ANQGSEA come from the germline V gene. This CDR3 spans 12 amino acids. V lost 4 bases, J lost 5 bases, and 11 bases lay in between. The CDR3 protein is CSVVEGSETQYF. The CDR3 DNA reads as TGCAGCGTTGTTGAGGGTTCCGAGACCCAGTACTTC.

The chain employs TRBV18 and TRBJ1-6; no clear D gene. The CDR3 runs 13 residues. V lost 2 bases to trimming and J lost 8 bases, with 7 bases between them. The germline CDR1 and CDR2 sequences are KGHSH and LQKENI. The CDR3 is CASSPGRDSPLHF. The DNA for the CDR3 is TGTGCCAGCTCACCAGGGAGGGATTCACCCCTCCACTTT.

The gene calls are TRBV5-1 and TRBJ1-6; 8 bases are shared with TRBD1. The CDR3 is 17 residues long. CDR1 and CDR2 (germline): SGHRS, YFSETQ. J lost 0 bases, V lost 4 bases, and 6 bases had no gene match. The CDR3 region is CASSPRTGSSYNSPLHF. The CDR3 DNA reads TGCGCCAGCAGCCCAAGGACAGGGAGCTCCTATAATTCACCCCTCCACTTT.